Below, one TCR beta chain is given with its context. Its antigen is undetermined. This sample is part of a study of radiation and T cells in renal cell carcinoma. About the research overall: Nephrectomy followed 15 Gy stereotactic body radiation by 4 weeks. Overall study findings and caveats: From baseline, blood top tumor clonotypes peaked at 2 weeks post-radiation.

Trimming removed 1 base from V and 3 bases from J, with 15 bases in between. CDR3 size: 16 residues. Germline V gene sequence: CDR1 SEHNR, CDR2 FQNEAQ (reference sequence). Time point reported: blood 2 weeks post-SBRT. The treatment is: 15 Gy SBRT to primary tumor, nephrectomy 4 weeks later. Radiation-treated patients gave blood at baseline, week 2 and week 4. The tumor was a clear cell renal cell carcinoma. The method was immunoSEQ multiplex PCR; TCRdb's version includes in-frame clones alone and lacks a portion of them. This table holds approximately 79,000 clones, over 80% found once. The chain joins TRBV7-9 to TRBJ1-2, with D possibly being TRBD1 (6 bases). This TCR came from a man aged 60-69 years with renal cell carcinoma. The sequencing used blood, collected from a patient whose treatment included radiotherapy and nephrectomy. This chain's CDR3 is CASSLVLGRGDYGYTF. CDR3 in DNA: TGTGCCAGCAGCTTAGTTTTGGGCAGGGGAGACTATGGCTACACCTTC. Filled out from reference TRBV7-9 and TRBJ1-2, the complete variable domain reads DTGVSQNPRHKITKRGQNVTFRCDPISEHNRLYWYRQTLGQGPEFLTYFQNEAQLEKSRLLSDRFSAERPKGSFSTLEIQRTEQGDSAMYLCASSLVLGRGDYGYTFGSGTRLTVV.